One TCR beta chain is described in this entry. Its antigen is still unknown. The table came from immunoSEQ multiplex PCR; TCRdb's copy has only in-frame clones and leaves some out. This sample has around 120,000 clones, with about nine tenths found just once. Germline V gene data show CDR1 as SGDLS and CDR2 as YYNGEE. Trimming shortened V by 1 base and J by 4 bases, and 11 bases separated the two germline ends. The CDR3 covers 14 residues. The sample is drawn from a study of T cell responses to AZD1222 COVID-19 vaccine. Findings and limits, study-wide: Donors skewed white British and female; clonal diversity was possibly underestimated. The CD4 TCRs associated with vaccination extended across spike and predominated at 160-218 and 743-854.

This receptor was obtained from an adult in good health. V and J are TRBV9 and TRBJ1-1, with D possibly being TRBD1 (5 bases). The sample here was peripheral blood, taken on day 0 of AZD1222 vaccination. The CDR3 reads CASSVSGAGTEAFF. In nucleotides, the CDR3 is TGTGCCAGCAGCGTAAGTGGGGCTGGCACTGAAGCTTTCTTT.